A single sample is the source of the 23 T cell receptor beta chains below, sequenced in a study of T cells in Graves' hyperthyroidism and ophthalmopathy. Amplified TCR beta CDR3 regions derived from RNA transcripts. Carried out on the TCR CDR3, a first-round RT-PCR used the HTBI primer set. TCRdb passed the multiplex PCR reads through MiXCR, listing each CDR3 protein once. The sample shows around 350,000 distinct CDR3 sequences, 20% to 25% of them seen only once. Input material: blood. The receptors come from a man aged 45-65 years with Graves' hyperthyroidism.

This clonotype was detected a few times. This rearrangement joins TRBV29-1 to TRBJ2-2; D uncertain. This CDR3 is built from 15 residues. Germline V gene lookup returns CDR1 SQVTM and CDR2 ANQGSEA. Trimming took off 4 bases at V and 0 bases at J, with 12 bases between the two ends. The DNA for the CDR3 is TGCAGCGTTGGAACCATCTCTTCGAACACCGGGGAGCTGTTTTTT. Residues: CSVGTISSNTGELFF.

This chain connects TRBV12-3 or TRBV12-4 to TRBJ2-5; tentatively, D is TRBD2 (5 bases). The V and J ends lost 5 bases and 6 bases respectively, with 13 bases between them. The CDR3 covers 13 residues. The CDR3 protein is CASSPGLGQTQYF. The CDR3, as DNA: TGTGCCAGCAGTCCCGGACTTGGACAGACCCAGTACTTC.

This chain joins TRBV7-2 and TRBJ1-3; 7 bases are shared with TRBD1. In germline, CDR1 is SGHTA, CDR2 FQGNSA. Unmatched junction bases numbered 9, after V lost 1 base and J lost 0 bases. CDR3 length: 18 amino acids. The CDR3 bases are TGTGCCAGCAGCTTAGATAACGACAGGGCATACTCTGGAAACACCATATATTTT. This encodes CASSLDNDRAYSGNTIYF.

This sequence joins TRBV4-1 and TRBJ2-7; weak D call: TRBD2 (5 bases). V lost 9 bases and J 3 bases, leaving 18 bases between the germline ends. The germline V gene has CDR1 MGHRA and CDR2 YSYEKL. This CDR3 comprises 14 residues. DNA for the CDR3: TGCGCCAGAACCCTCCGGGATCCCCTCTACGAGCAGTACTTC. Translation: CARTLRDPLYEQYF.

This clonotype was counted a few times. The rearrangement uses TRBV7-8 and TRBJ1-1; D ambiguous. The length of the CDR3 is 14 residues. Germline V gene sequence: CDR1 SGHVS, CDR2 FQNEAQ. V dropped 5 bases and J dropped 3 bases, with 13 bases sitting between them. The CDR3 DNA reads as TGTGCCAGCAGCAAAGCCGAAGTGGACACTGAAGCTTTCTTT. Its translation: CASSKAEVDTEAFF.

This chain joins TRBV28 and TRBJ1-4, with D maybe TRBD1 (6 bases). V shed 3 bases and J shed 4 bases, with 12 bases lying between them. Germline-derived CDR1 and CDR2 are MDHEN and SYDVKM. This CDR3 region has 15 residues. The CDR3 protein is CASSFRGSGNEKLFF. CDR3 coding DNA: TGTGCCAGCAGTTTCAGGGGCTCCGGTAATGAAAAACTGTTTTTT.

The chain links TRBV13 to TRBJ2-7, with a weak D call TRBD1 (5 bases). With 7 bases removed from V and 0 bases from J, the gap between germline ends came to 16 bases. CDR1 PRHDT and CDR2 FYEKMQ come from the germline V gene (reference sequence). This CDR3 spans 15 amino acids. The CDR3 here is CASMGWVQDSYEQYF. In nucleotides, the CDR3 is TGTGCCAGCATGGGGTGGGTACAGGACTCCTACGAGCAGTACTTC.

The chain combines TRBV19 with TRBJ1-1, with unresolved D. Germline V gene data show CDR1 as LNHDA and CDR2 as SQIVND (reference sequence). The V end was cut by 3 bases, the J end by 5 bases, with 16 bases between. The CDR3 contains 15 residues. The CDR3 loop is CASSMRSKFLTEAFF. The CDR3 DNA is TGTGCCAGTAGTATGCGATCCAAATTCCTGACTGAAGCTTTCTTT.

The chain links TRBV2 to TRBJ2-1; D possibly corresponds to TRBD1 (6 bases). Per germline, CDR1 SNHLY and CDR2 FYNNEI. The V and J ends lost 5 bases and 0 bases respectively, with 17 bases between them. The length of the CDR3 is 17 residues. CDR3 protein: CASSKEGGYSSYNEQFF. For the CDR3, the DNA is TGTGCCAGCAGTAAAGAAGGGGGTTACAGCTCCTACAATGAGCAGTTCTTC.

CDR3 sequence (DNA): TGTGCCAGCAGCTCTGGACAGGTCGACCGGGAGACCCAGTACTTC. Translated, it gives CASSSGQVDRETQYF. The chain couples TRBV6-1 to TRBJ2-5; TRBD1 aligns across 7 bases. With 6 bases clipped from V and 5 bases from J, the junction kept 12 bases outside the gene matches. Germline CDR1 is MNHNS and CDR2 is SASEGT. The CDR3 is 15 residues long.

This clonotype was picked up many times. This chain connects TRBV28 to TRBJ2-3; 9 bases are shared with TRBD2. The J segment lost 4 bases and the V segment lost 5 bases, leaving 4 bases of the junction unmatched. Germline-derived CDR1 and CDR2 are MDHEN and SYDVKM. The CDR3 runs to 14 residues. The CDR3 nucleotides are TGTGCCAGCAGTGTGGCGGGAGGGGCAGATACGCAGTATTTT. Protein sequence: CASSVAGGADTQYF.

This clonotype was detected many times. CDR3 loop: CASSVSRTGANVLTF. The CDR3 nucleotides are TGTGCCAGCAGTGTTTCAAGGACTGGGGCCAACGTCCTGACTTTC. V gene TRBV2 combines with J gene TRBJ2-6, with no clear D. This CDR3 is 15 amino acids long. The germline CDR1 and CDR2 sequences are SNHLY and FYNNEI. Deletions cut 4 bases from V and 2 bases from J, with 9 bases between. The complete variable domain, with remaining parts taken from reference TRBV2 and TRBJ2-6, reads EPEVTQTPSHQVTQMGQEVILRCVPISNHLYFYWYRQILGQKVEFLVSFYNNEISEKSEIFDDQFSVERPDGSNFTLKIRSTKLEDSAMYFCASSVSRTGANVLTFGAGSRLTVL.

This clonotype appeared a single time. The J gene is TRBJ2-3, the V gene TRBV7-3; D is uncertain. CDR1 SGHTA and CDR2 FQGTGA come from the germline V gene. V was clipped by 5 bases and J by 5 bases, with 11 bases between them. The CDR3 is 13 residues long. CDR3 amino acids: CASSGQTIDTQYF. The DNA of the CDR3 is TGTGCCAGCAGCGGTCAGACGATAGATACGCAGTATTTT.

The V and J genes are TRBV7-9 and TRBJ1-1; D might be TRBD1 (6 bases). Looked up from germline, CDR1 is SEHNR and CDR2 is FQNEAQ (reference sequence). There are 16 residues in the CDR3. The V end was cut by 5 bases, the J end by 1 base, with 17 bases between. The CDR3 spells CASSHHRAGKNTEAFF. The CDR3, as DNA: TGTGCCAGCAGCCACCACAGGGCCGGAAAGAACACTGAAGCTTTCTTT.

Turning to this clonotype: One base away lies a much larger clone, so this may be a sequencing read error. This chain uses TRBV7-9 with TRBJ2-7, with 12 bases identical to TRBD2. CDR1 is SEHNR, CDR2 FQNEAQ, per germline (reference sequence). Germline trimming cut 2 bases from V and 3 bases from J; bases unmatched to any gene: 8. The CDR3 totals 17 residues. The CDR3 spells CASSLYERTSGDYEQYF. The CDR3, as DNA: TGTGCCAGCAGCTTATACGAGCGGACTAGCGGGGACTACGAGCAGTACTTC.

Only a few counts were recorded for this clonotype. V and J are TRBV6-1 and TRBJ2-7; 9 positions match TRBD1. CDR3 length: 17 residues. Germline V gene lookup returns CDR1 MNHNS and CDR2 SASEGT. V shed 5 bases and J 6 bases; nucleotides not matched to a gene: 17. The CDR3 spells CASSYGLRGQGTGEQYF. In DNA, the CDR3 is TGTGCCAGCAGTTATGGTTTAAGGGGACAGGGCACGGGCGAGCAGTACTTC.

This clonotype was observed once. The V and J genes are TRBV29-1 and TRBJ2-5, with D unclear. Germline CDR1 is SQVTM and CDR2 is ANQGSEA. The length of the CDR3 is 15 residues. V lost 1 base to trimming and J lost 2 bases, with 14 bases between them. As DNA, the CDR3 is TGCAGCGTTGAAGGGGATGGTCGAGTACAAGAGACCCAGTACTTC. Its translation: CSVEGDGRVQETQYF. The variable domain in full, with the rest retrieved from reference TRBV29-1 and TRBJ2-5, is SAVISQKPSRDICQRGTSLTIQCQVDSQVTMMFWYRQQPGQSLTLIATANQGSEATYESGFVIDKFPISRPNLTFSTLTVSNMSPEDSSIYLCSVEGDGRVQETQYFGPGTRLLVL.

The rearrangement uses TRBV29-1 and TRBJ2-2; D is perhaps TRBD2 (8 bases). Trimming cost V 6 bases and J 4 bases, with 18 bases left between them. This CDR3 region has 15 residues. Germline V gene data show CDR1 as SQVTM and CDR2 as ANQGSEA. The CDR3 region has the DNA TGCAGCGTCTCGGGAGGGGGCGTCGGCACCGGGGAGCTGTTTTTT. This translates into CSVSGGGVGTGELFF.

This clonotype has a count of ten or more. The chain joins TRBV2 to TRBJ2-7; no definite D call. V was trimmed by 6 bases and J by 4 bases, leaving 7 bases between them. Germline CDR1 is SNHLY and CDR2 is FYNNEI. The CDR3 loop spans 11 amino acids. The CDR3 protein is CASSYTYEQYF. The CDR3 DNA reads as TGTGCCAGCAGCTACACGTACGAGCAGTACTTC.

The CDR3 DNA reads TGTGCCAGCAGGTCTGGGCGGGAGGACAATGAGCAGTTCTTC. Translating it yields CASRSGREDNEQFF. The chain has TRBV6-1 and TRBJ2-1; 8 bases map to TRBD2. V lost 6 bases to trimming and J lost 5 bases; unmatched junction nucleotides: 6. CDR3 length equals 14 residues. Germline CDR1 and CDR2: MNHNS and SASEGT.

This clonotype was detected only a few times. The V and J genes are TRBV20-1 and TRBJ2-1, with D tentatively TRBD1 or TRBD2 (5 bases each). The CDR3 is made up of 14 amino acids. The V end was cut by 4 bases, the J end by 7 bases, with 17 bases between. Germline V gene lookup returns CDR1 DFQATT and CDR2 SNEGSKA (reference sequence). The CDR3 nucleotides read TGCAGTGCTACCCGAGGGCAGGGAAGGAATGAGCAGTTCTTC. Translation: CSATRGQGRNEQFF.

The sample holds many counts of this clonotype. The rearrangement links TRBV5-1 to TRBJ2-1; 7 positions agree with TRBD2. Germline CDR1 SGHRS, CDR2 YFSETQ. The CDR3 covers 14 residues. V trimming: 2 bases; J trimming: 8 bases; junction bases outside the gene matches: 7. In DNA form, the CDR3 reads TGCGCCAGCAGCTTAGGCGGGAGCTCGGATGAGCAGTTCTTC. Protein sequence: CASSLGGSSDEQFF.

This clonotype was picked up many times. J is TRBJ2-5 and V is TRBV6-1, with D possibly TRBD1 on 7 matching bases. This CDR3 contains 13 residues. Germline CDR1 reads MNHNS; CDR2 reads SASEGT. The V end was cut by 6 bases, the J end by 2 bases, with 10 bases between. The chain's CDR3 is CASRSGGQETQYF. The CDR3 DNA follows: TGTGCCAGCAGGTCAGGGGGGCAAGAGACCCAGTACTTC.